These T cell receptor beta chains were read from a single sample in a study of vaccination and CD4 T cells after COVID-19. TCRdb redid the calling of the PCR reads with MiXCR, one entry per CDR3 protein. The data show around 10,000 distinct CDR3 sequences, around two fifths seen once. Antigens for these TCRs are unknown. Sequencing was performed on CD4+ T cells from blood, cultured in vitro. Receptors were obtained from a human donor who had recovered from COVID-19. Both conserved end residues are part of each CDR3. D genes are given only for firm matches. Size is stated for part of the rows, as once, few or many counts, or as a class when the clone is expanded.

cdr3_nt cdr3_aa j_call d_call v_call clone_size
TGTGCCAGTACCAGCGGGGGTAACACCGGGGAGCTGTTTTTT CASTSGGNTGELFF TRBJ2-2 TRBD2 TRBV19 -
TGCAGTGCAGCTACAGGGCTGGATGGCTACACCTTC CSAATGLDGYTF TRBJ1-2 - TRBV20-1 -
TGTGCCAGCAGCTTAGTCGCCAGCACAGATACGCAGTATTTT CASSLVASTDTQYF TRBJ2-3 - TRBV7-2 -
TGCAGTGCTGGACGACTAGTCGGCGGGGGGCTGTTTTTT CSAGRLVGGGLFF TRBJ2-2 TRBD2 TRBV20-1 -
TGTGCCAGTAGTGAAGGGACAGGGGTAGGAAACACCATATATTTT CASSEGTGVGNTIYF TRBJ1-3 TRBD1 TRBV19 few
TGTGCCAGTAGTACAACTCCCGGGACGTCTAGGGTACACTTT CASSTTPGTSRVHF TRBJ1-6 - TRBV19 -
TGTGCCAGCTGCAGGACCATGAACACTGAAGCTTTCTTT CASCRTMNTEAFF TRBJ1-1 - TRBV7-9 -
TGTGCCAGCAGTCCTCGACAGGCACATACACAACTGGCCAAAAACATTCAGTACTTC CASSPRQAHTQLAKNIQYF TRBJ2-4 - TRBV12-3/TRBV12-4 once
TGTGCCAGTAGTGCGAACTACGAGCAGTACTTC CASSANYEQYF TRBJ2-7 - TRBV19 large
TGCAGTGCTTTCGGACTAGCGGGGTCCTCGCGTGAGCAGTTCTTC CSAFGLAGSSREQFF TRBJ2-1 TRBD2 TRBV20-1 once